A single sample gave rise to the 2 T cell receptor beta chains below, sequenced in a study of T cells in Graves' hyperthyroidism and ophthalmopathy (dated by TCRdb to about 2019). Preparation of the library involved multiplex PCR. Instrument used: Illumina HiSeq 2000. Amplification of TCR beta CDR3 regions was carried out from RNA transcripts. For the first round of RT-PCR on the TCR CDR3, the HTBI primer set was used together with the Qiagen OneStep RT-PCR kit. TCRdb trimmed public reads at Q25 via fastp, called clones via MiXCR and kept in-frame beta chains. CDR3 protein duplicates are merged, each entry listing the most common genes and DNA. Here the sample has hundreds of thousands of distinct CDR3 sequences; 16% occur a single time. The leading ten clones occupy 15% to 20% of the sample. Input material: blood. These receptors originate from a woman aged 18-35 years with Graves' hyperthyroidism.

There are many counts of this clonotype. The chain links TRBV2 to TRBJ2-7, with 11 positions matching TRBD1. The germline CDR1 and CDR2 sequences are SNHLY and FYNNEI. The trim removed 8 bases at V and 5 bases at J, leaving 5 bases unmatched. The CDR3 length is 13 residues. CDR3 sequence: CASSDRGLDEQYF. Here the CDR3 DNA reads TGTGCCAGCTCGGACAGGGGGCTCGACGAGCAGTACTTC.

The chain uses TRBV7-2 and TRBJ2-1; 12 bases line up with TRBD2. Germline values: CDR1 SGHTA, CDR2 FQGNSA. With 4 bases clipped from V and 7 bases from J, the junction kept 14 bases outside the gene matches. The CDR3 spans 18 residues. The CDR3 DNA reads TGTGCCAGCAGCTCAGGGCCTAGCGGGAGGGCCTCCCCTAATGAGCAGTTCTTC. Protein: CASSSGPSGRASPNEQFF.